Below, 17 T cell receptor beta chains from the same sample are listed, as sequenced in a study of cytotoxic CD8 clonotypes in ibrutinib-treated CLL. Assay: immunoSEQ multiplex PCR; the TCRdb copy retains only in-frame clones and omits some. The data show over 45,000 clones, roughly 50% seen once. The sample in question was PBMCs, obtained after 24 months of ibrutinib treatment. These receptors originate from a human donor with chronic lymphocytic leukemia.

This clone was counted only a few times. The V call is TRBV18, the J call TRBJ2-7, with D possibly TRBD1 on 5 matching bases. Germline lookup yields CDR1 KGHSH and CDR2 LQKENI. V lost 2 bases, J lost 1 base, and 15 bases lay in between. This CDR3 contains 16 residues. The CDR3 DNA follows: TGTGCCAGCTCACCAACCAGGGCAGACAGTTCCTACGAGCAGTACTTC. Encoded protein: CASSPTRADSSYEQYF.

The table lists this clone with a few counts. CDR3 amino acids: CASRLQGGRSNQPQHF. As DNA, the CDR3 is TGTGCCAGTAGATTACAGGGGGGCCGGAGCAATCAGCCCCAGCATTTT. V and J are TRBV19 and TRBJ1-5; 8 bases align to TRBD1. V shed 6 bases and J 1 base; nucleotides not matched to a gene: 8. Per germline, CDR1 LNHDA and CDR2 SQIVND (reference sequence). CDR3 size: 16 residues.

This chain connects TRBV7-9 to TRBJ2-5; 10 positions agree with TRBD2. The CDR3 has 15 residues. Unmatched junction bases numbered 6, after V lost 5 bases and J lost 3 bases. The germline V gene has CDR1 SEHNR and CDR2 FQNEAQ (reference sequence). This chain's CDR3 is CASSRLGTSEETQYF. The CDR3 bases are TGTGCCAGCAGCCGCCTCGGGACTAGCGAAGAGACCCAGTACTTC.

V gene TRBV4-2 combines with J gene TRBJ1-2; maybe TRBD1 (5 bases). The CDR3 totals 19 residues. In germline, CDR1 is LGHNA, CDR2 YNFKEQ. V lost 0 bases, J lost 3 bases, and 23 bases lay in between. As DNA, the CDR3 is TGTGCCAGCAGCCAAGAGGAGCCGACGGGGGGGGAGCCTCACTATGGCTACACCTTC. Its translation: CASSQEEPTGGEPHYGYTF.

The chain joins TRBV5-1 to TRBJ2-1; D may be TRBD1 or TRBD2 (5 bases each). V was pared by 4 bases and J by 10 bases, with 24 bases between. Per germline, CDR1 SGHRS and CDR2 YFSETQ. This CDR3 contains 16 residues. As DNA, the CDR3 is TGCGCCAGCAGCGCCCCCGGGGCCTTAGAGGGACGCGAGCAGTTCTTC. It codes for CASSAPGALEGREQFF.

The CDR3 here is CASSRSRPNSGANVLTF. The DNA for the CDR3 is TGCGCCAGCAGCAGGTCCCGCCCGAACTCTGGGGCCAACGTCCTGACTTTC. This chain joins TRBV5-1 and TRBJ2-6, with D hard to call. The CDR3 sequence is 17 residues long. The germline V gene encodes CDR1 SGHRS and CDR2 YFSETQ. Trimming removed 4 bases at V and 0 bases at J, with 14 bases between.

The chain joins TRBV5-1 to TRBJ2-2, with 7 nucleotides matching TRBD1. Unmatched junction bases numbered 8, after V lost 1 base and J lost 5 bases. Germline V gene data show CDR1 as SGHRS and CDR2 as YFSETQ. This CDR3 comprises 16 residues. CDR3: CASSLFGTENTGELFF. As DNA, the CDR3 is TGCGCCAGCAGCTTGTTCGGGACAGAGAATACCGGGGAGCTGTTTTTT.

This clone was seen a handful of times. The rearrangement links TRBV30 to TRBJ1-1, with D possibly TRBD1 on 6 matching bases. V was clipped by 8 bases and J by 3 bases, with 16 bases between them. Germline CDR1 and CDR2: GTSNPN and SVGIG (reference sequence). This CDR3 contains 13 residues. The CDR3, as DNA: TGTGCCGGATGCCAGGGGTGGGACACTGAAGCTTTCTTT. It specifies CAGCQGWDTEAFF.

V usage is TRBV5-4 and J usage is TRBJ2-3; 9 bases agree with TRBD2. CDR1 is SGHNT, CDR2 YYREEE, per germline (reference sequence). The CDR3 sequence is 15 residues long. V trimming: 10 bases; J trimming: 4 bases; junction bases outside the gene matches: 13. CDR3 coding DNA: TGTGCCTGTGGAGGGCTAGCGGGGCGAGCAGATACGCAGTATTTT. Amino acid sequence: CACGGLAGRADTQYF.

The chain uses TRBV7-8 and TRBJ1-5; 7 bases map to TRBD1. The J segment lost 7 bases and the V segment lost 0 bases, leaving 6 bases of the junction unmatched. The CDR3 covers 15 residues. The germline CDR1 and CDR2 sequences are SGHVS and FQNEAQ. The CDR3 protein is CASSLASRGGQPQHF. The CDR3 nucleotides are TGTGCCAGCAGCTTAGCGAGCAGGGGGGGCCAGCCCCAGCATTTT.

The table lists this clone with a few counts. This chain uses TRBV19 with TRBJ1-2, with TRBD1 as a possible D gene (6 bases). Trimming removed 3 bases from V and 2 bases from J, with 16 bases in between. Germline V gene lookup returns CDR1 LNHDA and CDR2 SQIVND (reference sequence). CDR3 size: 16 residues. Written as DNA, the CDR3 is TGTGCCAGTAGTATTGCGAAAGGGCAGGGGAACTATGGCTACACCTTC. The encoded protein is CASSIAKGQGNYGYTF.

V gene TRBV6-5 combines with J gene TRBJ1-5; tentatively, D is TRBD1 (6 bases). The V end lost 2 bases, the J end lost 4 bases, and 9 bases lay between the germline ends. The CDR3 loop spans 14 amino acids. From germline, CDR1 is MNHEY and CDR2 SVGAGI. CDR3 sequence (DNA): TGTGCCAGCAGTTACGATGACAGGAATCAGCCCCAGCATTTT. Translation: CASSYDDRNQPQHF.

The chain carries TRBV5-4 and TRBJ2-1, with D perhaps TRBD2 (5 bases). V dropped 5 bases and J dropped 4 bases, with 19 bases sitting between them. This CDR3 comprises 16 residues. CDR1 is SGHNT and CDR2 is YYREEE in the germline V gene (reference sequence). CDR3 nucleotide sequence: TGTGCCAGCAGTTCAAAACGGGAAAATAGGTACAATGAGCAGTTCTTC. Amino acids: CASSSKRENRYNEQFF.

The V call is TRBV2, the J call TRBJ2-1; D possibly corresponds to TRBD2 (6 bases). This CDR3 comprises 12 residues. V was cut by 3 bases and J by 8 bases, with 8 bases left in between. Germline V CDR1 and CDR2: SNHLY, FYNNEI. The CDR3 loop reads CASSERGHEQFF. The CDR3 DNA is TGTGCCAGCAGTGAGCGGGGCCATGAGCAGTTCTTC.

This clone was observed a few times. The chain recombines TRBV5-1 with TRBJ1-2; 10 nucleotides line up with TRBD1. Germline V CDR1 and CDR2: SGHRS, YFSETQ. CDR3 length: 17 amino acids. The V gene end was trimmed by 0 bases and the J gene end by 2 bases; junction bases not matched to a gene: 7. The CDR3 nucleotides are TGCGCCAGCAGCTTGGATTGGACAGGGGGGGCAAACTATGGCTACACCTTC. Protein: CASSLDWTGGANYGYTF.

This clone was observed once. The chain has TRBV7-2 and TRBJ2-7; D uncertain. With 3 bases removed from V and 3 bases from J, the gap between germline ends came to 12 bases. Germline CDR1 is SGHTA and CDR2 is FQGNSA. The CDR3 covers 14 residues. DNA for the CDR3: TGTGCCAGCAGCTTTGACACCTGGAACTACGAGCAGTACGTC. Protein product: CASSFDTWNYEQYV.

V is TRBV5-4 and J is TRBJ2-3; a possible D gene is TRBD2 (6 bases). CDR1 is SGHNT and CDR2 is YYREEE in the germline V gene (reference sequence). The CDR3 spans 15 residues. Trimming shortened V by 0 bases and J by 2 bases, and 10 bases separated the two germline ends. The CDR3 sequence is CASSLAGGPTDTQYF. The CDR3 region has the DNA TGTGCCAGCAGCTTGGCCGGGGGTCCCACAGATACGCAGTATTTT.